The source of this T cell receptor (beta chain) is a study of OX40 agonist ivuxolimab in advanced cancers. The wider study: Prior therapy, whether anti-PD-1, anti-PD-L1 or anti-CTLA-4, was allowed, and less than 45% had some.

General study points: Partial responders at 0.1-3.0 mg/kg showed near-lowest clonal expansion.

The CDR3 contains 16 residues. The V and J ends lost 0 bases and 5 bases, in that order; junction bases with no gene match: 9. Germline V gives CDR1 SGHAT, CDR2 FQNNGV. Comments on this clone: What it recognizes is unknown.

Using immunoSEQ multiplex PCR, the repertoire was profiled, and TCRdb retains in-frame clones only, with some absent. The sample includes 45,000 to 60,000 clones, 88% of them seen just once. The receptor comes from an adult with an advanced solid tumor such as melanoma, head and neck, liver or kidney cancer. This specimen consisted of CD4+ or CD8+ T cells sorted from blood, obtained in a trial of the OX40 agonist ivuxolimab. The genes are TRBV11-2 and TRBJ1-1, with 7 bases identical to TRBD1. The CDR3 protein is CASSLDLPGGDTEAFF. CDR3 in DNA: TGTGCCAGCAGCTTAGATCTCCCAGGGGGAGATACTGAAGCTTTCTTT. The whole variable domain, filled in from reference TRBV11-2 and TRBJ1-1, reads EAGVAQSPRYKIIEKRQSVAFWCNPISGHATLYWYQQILGQGPKLLIQFQNNGVVDDSQLPKDRFSAERLKGVDSTLKIQPAKLEDSAVYLCASSLDLPGGDTEAFFGQGTRLTVV.